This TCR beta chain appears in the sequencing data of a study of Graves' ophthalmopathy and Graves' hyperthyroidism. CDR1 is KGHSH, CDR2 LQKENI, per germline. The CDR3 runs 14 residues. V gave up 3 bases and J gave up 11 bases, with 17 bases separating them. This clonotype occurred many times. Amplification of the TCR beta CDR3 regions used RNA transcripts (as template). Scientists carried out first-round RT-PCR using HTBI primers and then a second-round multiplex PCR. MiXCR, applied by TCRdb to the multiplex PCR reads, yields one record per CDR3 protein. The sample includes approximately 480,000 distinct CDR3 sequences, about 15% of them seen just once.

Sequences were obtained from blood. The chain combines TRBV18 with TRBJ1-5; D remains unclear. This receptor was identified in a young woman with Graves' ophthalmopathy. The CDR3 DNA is TGTGCCAGCTCACCGAGTGGCCTTGATGTGACCCAGCATTTT. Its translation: CASSPSGLDVTQHF.